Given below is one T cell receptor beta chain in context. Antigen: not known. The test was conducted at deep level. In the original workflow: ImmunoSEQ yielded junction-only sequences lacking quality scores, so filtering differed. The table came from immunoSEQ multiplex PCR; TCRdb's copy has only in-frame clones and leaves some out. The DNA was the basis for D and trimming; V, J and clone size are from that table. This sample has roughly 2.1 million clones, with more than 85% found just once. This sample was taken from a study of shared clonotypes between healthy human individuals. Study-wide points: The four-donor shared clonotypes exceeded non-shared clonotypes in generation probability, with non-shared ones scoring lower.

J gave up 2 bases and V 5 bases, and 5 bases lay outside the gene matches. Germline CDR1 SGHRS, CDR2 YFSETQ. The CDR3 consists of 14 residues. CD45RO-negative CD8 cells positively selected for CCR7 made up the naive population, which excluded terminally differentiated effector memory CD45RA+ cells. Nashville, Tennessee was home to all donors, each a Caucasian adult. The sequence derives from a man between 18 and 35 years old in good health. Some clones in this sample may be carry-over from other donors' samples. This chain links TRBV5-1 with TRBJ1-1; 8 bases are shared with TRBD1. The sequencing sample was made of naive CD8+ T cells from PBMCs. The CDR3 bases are TGCGCCAGCAGGGAAGACAGGGGTAACACTGAAGCTTTCTTT. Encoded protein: CASREDRGNTEAFF.